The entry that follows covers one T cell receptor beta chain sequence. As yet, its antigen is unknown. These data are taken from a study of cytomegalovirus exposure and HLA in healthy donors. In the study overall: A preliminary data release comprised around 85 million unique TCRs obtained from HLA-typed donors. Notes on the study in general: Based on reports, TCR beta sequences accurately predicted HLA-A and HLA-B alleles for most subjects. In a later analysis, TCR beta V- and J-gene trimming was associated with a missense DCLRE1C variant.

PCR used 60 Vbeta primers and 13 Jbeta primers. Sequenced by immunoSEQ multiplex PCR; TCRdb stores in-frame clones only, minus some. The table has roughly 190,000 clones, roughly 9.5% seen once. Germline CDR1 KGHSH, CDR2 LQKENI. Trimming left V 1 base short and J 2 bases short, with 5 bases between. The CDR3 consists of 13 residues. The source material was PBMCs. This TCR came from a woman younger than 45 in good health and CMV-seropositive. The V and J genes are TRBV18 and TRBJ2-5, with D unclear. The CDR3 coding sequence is TGTGCCAGCTCACCACATACTCAAGAGACCCAGTACTTC. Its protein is CASSPHTQETQYF. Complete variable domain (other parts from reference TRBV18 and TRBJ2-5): NAGVMQNPRHLVRRRGQEARLRCSPMKGHSHVYWYRQLPEEGLKFMVYLQKENIIDESGMPKERFSAEFPKEGPSILRIQQVVRGDSAAYFCASSPHTQETQYFGPGTRLLVL.